The 17 T cell receptor beta chains presented below share a single source sample, sequenced in a study of blood T cell repertoires in COVID-19. Measured with immunoSEQ multiplex PCR; TCRdb has only the in-frame clones, and not every one. The table lists some 400,000 clones, roughly nine tenths of them singletons. The material sequenced was PBMCs or T cells enriched from blood (not recorded which). These receptors originate from a woman in her forties who had been exposed to COVID-19.

The table lists this clone with a count of one. CDR3 DNA: TGTGCCAGTAGTCCCCGAGGAGGGTGGGGCGGAAACACCATATATTTT. Protein: CASSPRGGWGGNTIYF. The genes are TRBV19 and TRBJ1-3; perhaps TRBD1 as D (5 bases). The CDR3 contains 16 residues. Trimming pared 5 bases from V and 4 bases from J, leaving 18 bases between. Germline CDR1 and CDR2: LNHDA and SQIVND (reference sequence).

V usage is TRBV7-8 and J usage is TRBJ1-5, with 7 bases lining up with TRBD1. From germline, CDR1 is SGHVS and CDR2 FQNEAQ. The trim removed 2 bases at V and 1 base at J, leaving 8 bases unmatched. The CDR3 sequence is 17 residues long. The CDR3 loop is CASSLLGTARSNQPQHF. The CDR3 DNA follows: TGTGCCAGCAGCTTACTCGGGACAGCGAGAAGCAATCAGCCCCAGCATTTT.

The V gene is TRBV18, the J gene TRBJ1-2; the D gene is possibly TRBD1 (6 bases). Germline values: CDR1 KGHSH, CDR2 LQKENI. The length of the CDR3 is 15 residues. With 0 bases removed from V and 2 bases from J, the gap between germline ends came to 10 bases. The CDR3: CASSPPGGGNYGYTF. Written as DNA, the CDR3 is TGTGCCAGCTCACCACCGGGAGGGGGGAACTATGGCTACACCTTC.

This sequence joins TRBV5-4 and TRBJ1-1; D is perhaps TRBD1 (6 bases). Between the trimmed V and J ends, which lost 9 bases and 0 bases, there was a span of 18 bases. The length of the CDR3 is 15 residues. Germline V gene sequence: CDR1 SGHNT, CDR2 YYREEE (reference sequence). The DNA of the CDR3 is TGTGCCATAGGGCAGGGTAGGGGGATGAACACTGAAGCTTTCTTT. Residues: CAIGQGRGMNTEAFF. The whole variable domain, filled in from reference TRBV5-4 and TRBJ1-1, reads ETGVTQSPTHLIKTRGQQVTLRCSSQSGHNTVSWYQQALGQGPQFIFQYYREEENGRGNFPPRFSGLQFPNYSSELNVNALELDDSALYLCAIGQGRGMNTEAFFGQGTRLTVV.

CDR3 region: CASSDTPGTVNSYGYTF. The CDR3 DNA follows: TGTGCCAGCAGCGATACACCAGGTACAGTCAACTCCTATGGCTACACCTTC. V and J are TRBV6-2 or TRBV6-3 and TRBJ1-2; no firm D call. The germline V gene has CDR1 MNHEY and CDR2 SVGEGT. The CDR3 sequence is 17 residues long. V lost 6 bases to trimming and J lost 4 bases, with 24 bases between them.

The chain carries TRBV3-1 (or the pseudogene TRBV3-2) and TRBJ1-2, with TRBD1 as a possible D gene (6 bases). The V end was cut by 5 bases, the J end by 6 bases, with 10 bases between. The germline V gene has CDR1 LGHDT and CDR2 YNNKEL (reference sequence). This CDR3 is 12 amino acids long. The CDR3 protein is CASSLGHNGYTF. DNA for the CDR3: TGTGCCAGCAGCTTGGGACACAATGGCTACACCTTC.

J is TRBJ2-3 and V is TRBV5-1; D ambiguous. Germline CDR1 and CDR2: SGHRS and YFSETQ. The CDR3 loop spans 11 amino acids. With 5 bases removed from V and 5 bases from J, the gap between germline ends came to 6 bases. The CDR3 here is CASSSGDTQYF. The CDR3 bases are TGCGCCAGCAGTTCGGGAGATACGCAGTATTTT.

CDR3 in DNA: TGTGCCAGCTCGGCGACAGGGGCCCCCGATAATTCACCCCTCCACTTT. This translates into CASSATGAPDNSPLHF. The V call is TRBV18, the J call TRBJ1-6; 8 bases fit TRBD1. The ends lost 6 bases at V and 5 bases at J; junction bases unmatched: 9. The germline V gene encodes CDR1 KGHSH and CDR2 LQKENI. The CDR3 consists of 16 residues. The full variable domain, in which reference TRBV18 and TRBJ1-6 provide the parts outside the CDR3, is NAGVMQNPRHLVRRRGQEARLRCSPMKGHSHVYWYRQLPEEGLKFMVYLQKENIIDESGMPKERFSAEFPKEGPSILRIQQVVRGDSAAYFCASSATGAPDNSPLHFGNGTRLTVT.

The rearrangement uses TRBV3-1 (or the pseudogene TRBV3-2) and TRBJ1-5; 8 positions match TRBD1. Trimming removed 4 bases from V and 7 bases from J; junction bases left unmatched: 12. The germline V gene has CDR1 LGHDT and CDR2 YNNKEL (reference sequence). This CDR3 comprises 16 residues. The CDR3 DNA follows: TGTGCCAGCAGCCCCAGCCCGCAGGGGGCTGGGCAGCCCCAGCATTTT. It specifies CASSPSPQGAGQPQHF.

The gene calls are TRBV29-1 and TRBJ2-2, with D possibly matching TRBD1 (5 bases). V was shortened by 4 bases and J by 5 bases, with 17 bases between the two germline ends. CDR1 and CDR2 from the germline V gene are SQVTM and ANQGSEA. CDR3 length equals 15 residues. The CDR3 DNA reads as TGCAGCGTTGGTCAGTTCTGGACAATGACCGGGGAGCTGTTTTTT. The encoded protein is CSVGQFWTMTGELFF.

The chain carries TRBV24-1 and TRBJ2-1; the D is unclear. This CDR3 is 16 amino acids long. Germline CDR1 is KGHDR and CDR2 is SFDVKD. V lost 3 bases and J 0 bases, leaving 11 bases between the germline ends. The CDR3 coding sequence is TGTGCCACCAGTGATCCCGACAAGTCCTCCTACAATGAGCAGTTCTTC. Its translation: CATSDPDKSSYNEQFF.

The V gene is TRBV19, the J gene TRBJ1-2; no reliable D call. V dropped 6 bases and J dropped 10 bases, with 18 bases sitting between them. This CDR3 spans 13 amino acids. Germline CDR1 is LNHDA and CDR2 is SQIVND (reference sequence). For the CDR3, the DNA is TGTGCCAGTAGACCCGACCGGATAGCGGACTACACCTTC. The encoded protein is CASRPDRIADYTF.

As to this clone: At the DNA level, this CDR3 is encoded by other sequences in the same sample as well. This chain joins TRBV11-2 and TRBJ2-3; D remains ambiguous. The CDR3 runs 11 residues. Germline values: CDR1 SGHAT, CDR2 FQNNGV. V shed 6 bases and J shed 2 bases, with 3 bases lying between them. CDR3 residues: CASSNTDTQYF. The CDR3 DNA sequence: TGTGCCAGCAGTAACACAGATACGCAGTATTTT.

The chain has TRBV29-1 and TRBJ1-1; 7 bases align to TRBD1. V shed 7 bases, J shed 8 bases, and the junction held 10 bases outside the gene matches. The germline V gene has CDR1 SQVTM and CDR2 ANQGSEA. The CDR3 covers 12 residues. CDR3 amino acids: CSGKQGRGEAFF. The CDR3 DNA reads as TGCAGCGGGAAACAGGGGAGAGGCGAAGCTTTCTTT. The full variable domain, in which reference TRBV29-1 and TRBJ1-1 provide the parts outside the CDR3, is SAVISQKPSRDICQRGTSLTIQCQVDSQVTMMFWYRQQPGQSLTLIATANQGSEATYESGFVIDKFPISRPNLTFSTLTVSNMSPEDSSIYLCSGKQGRGEAFFGQGTRLTVV.

V is TRBV7-9 and J is TRBJ1-4; 7 bases agree with TRBD1. The V segment lost 0 bases and the J segment 7 bases; nucleotides outside the gene matches: 5. Germline values: CDR1 SEHNR, CDR2 FQNEAQ (reference sequence). CDR3 length equals 15 residues. The CDR3 sequence: CASSLAAGGGEKLFF. As DNA, the CDR3 is TGTGCCAGCAGCTTAGCGGCAGGGGGAGGTGAAAAACTGTTTTTT.

The chain has TRBV11-3 and TRBJ2-7, with TRBD1 identical over 7 bases. CDR1 is SGHNT and CDR2 is YENEEA in the germline V gene. CDR3 length equals 15 residues. Trimming removed 3 bases from V and 0 bases from J; junction bases left unmatched: 5. The CDR3 here is CASSFTGDPSYEQYF. The CDR3 DNA reads as TGTGCCAGCAGCTTCACAGGGGATCCCTCCTACGAGCAGTACTTC.

V is TRBV5-6 and J is TRBJ2-5; 8 bases map to TRBD1. There are 15 residues in the CDR3. In germline, CDR1 is SGHDT, CDR2 YYEEEE. Trimming removed 4 bases from V and 5 bases from J; junction bases left unmatched: 10. CDR3 sequence: CASSEVKGTGETQYF. The CDR3, as DNA: TGTGCCAGCAGCGAGGTGAAGGGGACAGGTGAGACCCAGTACTTC.